A single sample gave rise to the 21 T cell receptor beta chains below, sequenced in a study. Via MiXCR, TCRdb re-called the 5' RACE reads, giving one row per CDR3 protein. The sample lists about 62,000 distinct CDR3 sequences; around 30% were seen once. Sequencing input: tumor-infiltrating naive CD4+ T cells sorted from the breast tumor. Subset specified: naive CD4+ T cells, CD4+CD45RA+CD25-. Source of these receptors: a female donor with breast cancer.

Only a few counts were recorded for this clonotype. The chain recombines TRBV20-1 with TRBJ2-1; 7 positions agree with TRBD1. CDR3 length equals 15 residues. The V gene end was trimmed by 0 bases and the J gene end by 7 bases; junction bases not matched to a gene: 9. CDR1 is DFQATT, CDR2 SNEGSKA, per germline (reference sequence). CDR3 sequence reads: CSARERQGPVNEQFF. The DNA of the CDR3 is TGCAGTGCTAGAGAGAGACAGGGTCCCGTGAATGAGCAGTTCTTC.

The chain combines TRBV5-1 with TRBJ2-1, with 11 bases identical to TRBD2. Unmatched junction bases numbered 8, after V lost 0 bases and J lost 15 bases. Per the germline V gene, CDR1 is SGHRS and CDR2 is YFSETQ. The CDR3 loop spans 14 amino acids. For the CDR3, the DNA is TGCGCCAGCAGCTTGGGTTTAGCGGGAGGGCAGCTGTTCTTC. Its protein is CASSLGLAGGQLFF.

This clonotype occurred many times. The V call is TRBV6-5, the J call TRBJ1-3, with D perhaps TRBD1 (5 bases). Germline lookup yields CDR1 MNHEY and CDR2 SVGAGI. This CDR3 is 15 amino acids long. V lost 5 bases to trimming and J lost 2 bases, with 13 bases between them. CDR3 nucleotide sequence: TGTGCCAGCAGTGTAGACAGATTTACTGGAAACACCATATATTTT. Encoded protein: CASSVDRFTGNTIYF.

This clonotype was seen a handful of times. This rearrangement joins TRBV15 to TRBJ1-1, with no clear D. Between the trimmed V and J ends, which lost 1 base and 1 base, there was a span of 13 bases. The germline CDR1 and CDR2 sequences are LNHNV and YYDKDF (reference sequence). The CDR3 is 16 amino acids. CDR3 region: CATSRGGQTGNTEAFF. DNA of the CDR3: TGTGCCACCAGCAGAGGTGGTCAGACGGGGAACACTGAAGCTTTCTTT.

The chain combines TRBV2 with TRBJ1-3, with a tentative D call TRBD1 (5 bases). The CDR3 is 16 residues long. Per the germline V gene, CDR1 is SNHLY and CDR2 is FYNNEI. Trimming removed 7 bases at V and 6 bases at J, with 22 bases between. CDR3 sequence: CASTPLGGGNPNTIYF. In DNA form, the CDR3 reads TGTGCCAGCACCCCCCTGGGTGGGGGGAACCCAAACACCATATATTTT.

This clonotype was picked up many times. V gene TRBV2 combines with J gene TRBJ1-5; D is unresolved. The germline V and J ends were trimmed by 0 bases and 9 bases, with 18 bases remaining between them. The CDR3 is 16 amino acids. Germline V lookup: CDR1 SNHLY, CDR2 FYNNEI. CDR3 residues: CASSEADGGGGLPQHF. CDR3 nucleotide sequence: TGTGCCAGCAGTGAAGCTGACGGCGGTGGTGGGTTGCCCCAGCATTTT.

This clonotype has just a few counts. The chain couples TRBV29-1 to TRBJ1-3; D is perhaps TRBD1 (6 bases). V dropped 6 bases and J dropped 0 bases, with 12 bases sitting between them. There are 14 residues in the CDR3. CDR1 and CDR2 (germline): SQVTM, ANQGSEA. CDR3 protein: CSVISGDSGNTIYF. CDR3 in DNA: TGCAGCGTAATCTCAGGGGACTCTGGAAACACCATATATTTT.

The chain joins TRBV7-3 to TRBJ2-1; D is undetermined. The germline V gene has CDR1 SGHTA and CDR2 FQGTGA. Trimming left V 5 bases short and J 7 bases short, with 12 bases between. The length of the CDR3 is 13 residues. The CDR3 bases are TGTGCCAGCAGCCCGGGTCCCCTAAATGAGCAGTTCTTC. Protein sequence: CASSPGPLNEQFF.

The J gene is TRBJ2-3, the V gene TRBV6-6; D unresolved. Trimming cost V 6 bases and J 6 bases, with 7 bases left between them. Germline V CDR1 and CDR2: MNHNY, SVGAGI (reference sequence). The CDR3 sequence is 11 residues long. CDR3 amino acids: CASRVGDTQYF. Written as DNA, the CDR3 is TGTGCCAGCAGGGTTGGGGATACGCAGTATTTT.

This clonotype was recorded once. The genes are TRBV5-4 and TRBJ2-5; tentatively, D is TRBD1 (6 bases). CDR3 length equals 16 residues. Germline CDR1 is SGHNT and CDR2 is YYREEE (reference sequence). V lost 7 bases, J lost 5 bases, and 24 bases lay in between. CDR3 sequence reads: CASGEALGQIGETQYF. The CDR3 nucleotides read TGTGCCAGCGGCGAGGCCCTGGGACAAATTGGGGAGACCCAGTACTTC.

The table lists this clonotype with a few counts. The chain carries TRBV5-1 and TRBJ2-1; perhaps TRBD1 as D (6 bases). The length of the CDR3 is 14 residues. Per germline, CDR1 SGHRS and CDR2 YFSETQ. Trimming stripped 3 bases from V and 16 bases from J, with 23 bases between. This chain's CDR3 is CASSSSDGQPGHFF. DNA of the CDR3: TGCGCCAGCAGCTCTTCCGACGGACAGCCCGGACACTTCTTC.

The V call is TRBV6-1, the J call TRBJ1-6, with D perhaps TRBD1 (5 bases). The CDR3 extends over 15 amino acids. Germline CDR1 reads MNHNS; CDR2 reads SASEGT. Trimming shortened V by 6 bases and J by 13 bases, and 22 bases separated the two germline ends. CDR3: CASRDHRDRLRPLHF. DNA for the CDR3: TGTGCCAGCAGGGATCACCGGGACCGCCTGAGGCCCCTCCACTTT.

The chain links TRBV30 to TRBJ2-1, with 8 bases fitting TRBD2. Germline V CDR1 and CDR2: GTSNPN, SVGIG (reference sequence). Losses at the gene ends were 2 bases for V and 10 bases for J; bases not matched to a gene: 1. The CDR3 length is 11 residues. CDR3 region: CAWSRGGEQFF. The CDR3, as DNA: TGTGCCTGGAGTCGGGGGGGAGAGCAGTTCTTC.

This clonotype has only a few counts. The rearrangement uses TRBV5-8 and TRBJ1-1; no clear D. Germline-derived CDR1 and CDR2 are SGHTS and YDEGEE. The CDR3 has 14 amino acids. Trimming took 8 bases from V and 4 from J, leaving 18 bases between them. CDR3 sequence: CASGKPFSATEAFF. In nucleotides, the CDR3 is TGTGCCAGTGGGAAGCCCTTCAGTGCCACTGAAGCTTTCTTT.

There are many counts of this clonotype. The V gene is TRBV5-1, the J gene TRBJ2-1; tentatively, D is TRBD1 or TRBD2 (5 bases each). Germline V gene data show CDR1 as SGHRS and CDR2 as YFSETQ. The CDR3 is 13 residues long. V was cut by 3 bases and J by 10 bases, with 14 bases left in between. CDR3 coding DNA: TGCGCCAGCAGCTCTGGGGGAATCGAGGAGCAGTTCTTC. This gives the protein CASSSGGIEEQFF.

The rearrangement uses TRBV24-1 and TRBJ2-1, with 9 positions matching TRBD2. Germline V gives CDR1 KGHDR, CDR2 SFDVKD. Trimming at V came to 4 bases and at J to 5 bases, leaving 8 bases not matched to a gene. The CDR3 has 16 amino acids. In DNA form, the CDR3 reads TGTGCCACCAGTGAGAAAGGACTAGCGAGGCACAATGAGCAGTTCTTC. Its translation: CATSEKGLARHNEQFF.

This clonotype showed up many times. V and J are TRBV6-1 and TRBJ2-5; TRBD1 matches 10 bases. The CDR3 is 13 amino acids. The germline V gene encodes CDR1 MNHNS and CDR2 SASEGT. V lost 8 bases, J lost 6 bases, and 6 bases stayed unmatched. CDR3 coding DNA: TGTGCCAGCTCCGACAGGGGGCTCAAGACCCAGTACTTC. The encoded protein is CASSDRGLKTQYF.

This clonotype was counted a few times. The chain recombines TRBV7-8 with TRBJ2-1; TRBD1 or TRBD2 may be the D gene (6 bases each). The germline CDR1 and CDR2 sequences are SGHVS and FQNEAQ. V gave up 5 bases and J gave up 7 bases, with 9 bases separating them. The CDR3 totals 12 residues. The CDR3 DNA sequence: TGTGCCAGCAGCCGAGGGGGGAATGAGCAGTTCTTC. Its protein product is CASSRGGNEQFF.

This clonotype came up many times. The chain recombines TRBV28 with TRBJ2-7; the match to TRBD2 covers 8 bases. The CDR3 has 15 amino acids. Germline CDR1 MDHEN, CDR2 SYDVKM. J lost 3 bases, V lost 4 bases, and 8 bases had no gene match. CDR3 region: CASSSRTSSVYEQYF. CDR3 bases: TGTGCCAGCAGTTCGAGGACTAGCAGTGTCTACGAGCAGTACTTC.

The chain uses TRBV9 and TRBJ1-3; tentatively, D is TRBD1 (5 bases). The germline gives CDR1 SGDLS, CDR2 YYNGEE. V was pared by 3 bases and J by 1 base, with 8 bases between. CDR3 length: 14 residues. CDR3 DNA: TGTGCCAGCAGCGGGGGGATTTCTGGAAACACCATATATTTT. Amino acid sequence: CASSGGISGNTIYF.

There are a few counts of this clonotype. The J gene is TRBJ2-3, the V gene TRBV5-1; no reliable D call. The CDR3 extends over 13 amino acids. With 7 bases removed from V and 3 bases from J, the gap between germline ends came to 12 bases. Germline CDR1 and CDR2: SGHRS and YFSETQ. In nucleotides, the CDR3 is TGCGCCAGCCGACTTAGGGCGACAGATACGCAGTATTTT. It translates to CASRLRATDTQYF. The complete variable domain, with remaining parts taken from reference TRBV5-1 and TRBJ2-3, reads KAGVTQTPRYLIKTRGQQVTLSCSPISGHRSVSWYQQTPGQGLQFLFEYFSETQRNKGNFPGRFSGRQFSNSRSEMNVSTLELGDSALYLCASRLRATDTQYFGPGTRLTVL.